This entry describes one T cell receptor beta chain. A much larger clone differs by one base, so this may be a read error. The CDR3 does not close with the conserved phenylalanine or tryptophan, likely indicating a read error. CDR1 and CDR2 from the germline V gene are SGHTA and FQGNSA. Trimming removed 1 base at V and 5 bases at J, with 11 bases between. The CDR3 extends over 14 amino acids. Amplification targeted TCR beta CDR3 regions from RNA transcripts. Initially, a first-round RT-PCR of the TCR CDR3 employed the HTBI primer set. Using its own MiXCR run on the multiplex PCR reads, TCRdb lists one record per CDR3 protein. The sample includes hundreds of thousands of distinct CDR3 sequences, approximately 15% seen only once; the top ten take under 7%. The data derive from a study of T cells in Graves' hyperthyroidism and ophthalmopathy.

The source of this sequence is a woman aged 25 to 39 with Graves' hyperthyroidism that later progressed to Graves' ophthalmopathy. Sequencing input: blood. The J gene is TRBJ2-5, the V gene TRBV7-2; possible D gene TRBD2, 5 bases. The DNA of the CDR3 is TGTGCCAGCAGCTTAGACCCTAGCCGGGAGACCCAGTACGTC. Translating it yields CASSLDPSRETQYV.